Listed here is a single T cell receptor beta chain. This clone was observed once. Its target antigen remains unknown. Base quality data are lacking; no much larger clone is found one base away. Using the deep immunoSEQ assay, TCR CDR3 regions were amplified from genomic DNA by multiplex PCR. For each cell subset, the extracted genomic DNA was distributed evenly across all wells of several immunoSEQ 96-well plates, and each plate served as one replicate. Each replicate PCR for sorted subsets received 150 to 250 ng genomic DNA, equal to some 32,000 T cell genomes. The purified libraries were quantified using a Qubit 3.0 fluorometer, sized with a Bioanalyzer 2100, and then quantified again using the KAPA Library Quantification kit. A separate single-read 150-cycle Illumina NextSeq 550 flow cell was used to sequence each immunoSEQ 96-well plate. The original pipeline was this. Because the immunoSEQ output held only junctional sequences and lacked quality scores, the filtering could not match the filtering applied to full-length reads. Sequences were annotated with PyIR, a Python wrapper for IgBLAST v1.9, using IMGT germline references to assign V/J genes and CDR3. Reads with weak V/J assignments (E-value above 1e-6), missing CDR3, stop codons, out-of-frame junctions, or ambiguous translated residues were removed. A V3J clonotype was defined by an identical inferred V gene, J gene, and CDR3 amino acid sequence. Percentage overlap between repertoires was computed as shared unique clonotypes divided by the size of the smaller repertoire. RTK rarefaction, the Chao1 estimator, and Recon v2.1 estimates of unobserved clonotypes were used to assess repertoire richness. OLGA was used to compute generation probabilities for all TCRbeta clonotypes that the gDNA method yielded from a handful of donors. This is the immuneACCESS table as TCRdb keeps it, with only in-frame sequences that have V and J called. A part of the clones is gone; compared with another copy, unresolved V genes explain less than half, and the rest is unexplained. The DNA was the basis for D and trimming; V, J and clone size are from that table. This sample comprises about 2.1 million clones, roughly 93% of them detected only once. The ten largest make up more than 1.5% of the sample.

V ends up 5 bases short and J 4 bases short, with an unmatched junction base count of 12. Taken from the germline V gene (reference sequence), the CDR1 and CDR2 loops are PRHDT and FYEKMQ. Spanning cysteine to phenylalanine, the CDR3 consists of 17 amino acids. Just CDR3 DNA is preserved here, 51 bases in frame from base 1. CD8 naive samples consisted of CD45RO-negative cells that were positively selected for CCR7, yielding a CD45RA+CCR7+ population without TemRA cells. The donors were healthy, HIV-negative adults with no recently reported acute infections or vaccinations. All donors were Caucasian adults living in Nashville, Tennessee, USA. Blood was collected by leukapheresis, and PBMCs were isolated by Ficoll-Histopaque density gradient centrifugation and then cryopreserved in liquid nitrogen vapor phase. Analytical flow cytometry was used to check the purity and quantity of every magnetically sorted T cell population. Genomic DNA was isolated from every sorted fraction and measured by UV absorbance on a Nanodrop 2000c.

The sample belongs to a study of shared clonotypes between healthy human individuals (dated by TCRdb to the early 2020s). For the study in its entirety: Two women and a few men aged 18 to 49 years were included in the cohort. For each donor, CD4 naive and CD4 memory were each given three plates, CD8 naive was given two plates, and CD8 memory was given one plate. The study deeply sequenced blood TCR repertoires of 5 or 6 healthy adults to estimate repertoire size and the extent of clonotype sharing between individuals. Libraries were prepared and TCR repertoires were sequenced by different laboratories using diverse techniques, in order to increase sequencing depth and limit assay-specific biases. Per donor, leukapheresis produced somewhere between about 0.94 and 9.5 billion PBMCs. Paper-wide results and their limitations: Higher generation probabilities were observed for clonotypes shared by all four sorted-subset donors than for non-shared clonotypes. Sampling was limited to blood, and TCR repertoires in tissue likely differ from TCR repertoires in blood. Rarefaction of sorted-subset datasets indicated incomplete sequencing despite the large sequencing depth. Based on pairwise subsampling, the degree of clonotype sharing among donors was expected to be affected by sequencing depth. The small number of donors limited the genetic and exposure-history diversity represented. Naive subsets generally had larger estimated clonotype richness than memory subsets. Across a handful of donors, roughly 5.4% of naive CD4, over 3% of naive CD8, approximately 2.5% of memory CD4, and 0.4% of memory CD8 clonotypes were shared.

The sample consisted of naive CD8+ T cells from PBMCs. The cell subset or site label, as the study defines it: CD45RA+CCR7+. The clonotype originates from a man aged 18 to 30 in good health. Some clones in this sample may be carry-over from other donors' samples. The chain links TRBV13 with TRBJ2-3, with 10 bases in between that match TRBD1. The DNA reads TGTGCCAGCAGCCTATTTGACAGGGGGCGAGGGTCAGATACGCAGTATTTT. It is translated as CASSLFDRGRGSDTQYF.